This T cell receptor beta chain derives from a study of blood T cell repertoires in COVID-19. This table comes from immunoSEQ multiplex PCR, and its TCRdb copy is limited to in-frame clones, with some not included. The sample lists roughly 330,000 clones, around 83% occurring once. Germline CDR1 is GTSNPN and CDR2 is SVGIG (reference sequence). The CDR3 is made up of 12 amino acids. Trimming removed 1 base from V and 6 bases from J, with 7 bases in between. This receptor was identified in a woman aged 50 to 60 with acute or convalescent COVID-19. The J gene is TRBJ2-1, the V gene TRBV30; D may be TRBD1 (5 bases). The source material was peripheral blood. This CDR3 reads CAWSAQGNEQFF. The CDR3 nucleotides are TGTGCCTGGAGTGCCCAGGGCAATGAGCAGTTCTTC.